This T cell receptor (beta chain) was found in a study of cytomegalovirus exposure and HLA in healthy donors. V shed 1 base, J shed 0 bases, and the junction held 6 bases outside the gene matches. The CDR3 sequence is 19 residues long. CDR1 is KGHSH and CDR2 is LQKENI in the germline V gene. With 60 Vbeta and 13 Jbeta primers, the PCR was carried out. Sequencing was performed with immunoSEQ multiplex PCR; in TCRdb, only in-frame clones are kept and a portion is missing. The table lists more than 110,000 clones, around 80% of them singletons. Material for sequencing was PBMCs. The chain combines TRBV18 with TRBJ2-3, with 14 bases aligning to TRBD2. The clonotype was recovered from a man aged 25-40 years in good health and CMV-seronegative. The CDR3: CASSPLGTSGRISTDTQYF. The CDR3 nucleotides are TGTGCCAGCTCACCACTCGGGACTAGCGGGAGAATAAGCACAGATACGCAGTATTTT.